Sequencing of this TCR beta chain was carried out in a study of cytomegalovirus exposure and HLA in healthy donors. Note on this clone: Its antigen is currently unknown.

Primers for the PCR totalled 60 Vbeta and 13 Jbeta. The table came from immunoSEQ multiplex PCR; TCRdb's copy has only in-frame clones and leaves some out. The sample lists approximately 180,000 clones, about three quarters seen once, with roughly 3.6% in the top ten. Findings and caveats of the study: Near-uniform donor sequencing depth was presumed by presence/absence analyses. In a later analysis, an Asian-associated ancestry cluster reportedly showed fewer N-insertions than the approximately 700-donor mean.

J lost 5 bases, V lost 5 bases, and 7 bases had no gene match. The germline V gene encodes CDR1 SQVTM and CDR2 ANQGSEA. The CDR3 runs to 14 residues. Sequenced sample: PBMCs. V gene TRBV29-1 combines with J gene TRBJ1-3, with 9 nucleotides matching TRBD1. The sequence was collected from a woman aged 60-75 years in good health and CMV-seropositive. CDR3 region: CSVSDRGARNTIYF. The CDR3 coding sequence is TGCAGCGTTTCCGACAGGGGGGCTCGAAACACCATATATTTT.